Below, 13 T cell receptor beta chains from the same sample are listed, as sequenced in a study of cytomegalovirus exposure and HLA in healthy donors. PCR was performed using 60 Vbeta and 13 Jbeta primers. The method was immunoSEQ multiplex PCR; TCRdb's version includes in-frame clones alone and lacks a portion of them. The sample yields around 160,000 clones, about two thirds seen once. Sequenced sample: PBMCs. The origin of the receptors is a woman aged 18-29 years in good health and CMV-seropositive.

V gene TRBV5-4 combines with J gene TRBJ1-2; 7 bases are shared with TRBD1. This CDR3 spans 13 amino acids. The V gene's germline CDR1 is SGHNT and CDR2 YYREEE (reference sequence). After removal of 3 bases from V and 13 bases from J, the junction contained 12 bases not matched to a gene. CDR3 DNA: TGTGCCAGCAGCTGGCAGGGGGGCACAGCCTCCACCTTC. Its protein product is CASSWQGGTASTF.

The V call is TRBV7-9, the J call TRBJ2-1, with 11 bases matching TRBD2. This CDR3 is 16 amino acids long. V was pared by 5 bases and J by 8 bases, with 11 bases of the junction left unmatched. The germline gives CDR1 SEHNR, CDR2 FQNEAQ (reference sequence). The CDR3, as DNA: TGTGCCAGCAGCCAGCCGGATAGCGGGGGGGCGGATGAGCAGTTCTTC. It yields the protein CASSQPDSGGADEQFF.

This sequence joins TRBV7-2 and TRBJ1-1; D is ambiguous. The germline gives CDR1 SGHTA, CDR2 FQGNSA. With 5 bases removed from V and 10 bases from J, the gap between germline ends came to 8 bases. The CDR3 consists of 10 residues. CDR3 nucleotide sequence: TGTGCCAGCAGCCCCCCGGGAGCTTTCTTT. As protein: CASSPPGAFF.

This rearrangement joins TRBV7-9 to TRBJ2-2; 7 nucleotides align to TRBD1. The CDR3 covers 15 residues. The germline gives CDR1 SEHNR, CDR2 FQNEAQ (reference sequence). Trimming cost V 6 bases and J 1 base; bases outside gene matches: 5. CDR3 nucleotides: TGTGCCAGCAGTTTGCGGACAGGGAACACCGGGGAGCTGTTTTTT. Translation gives CASSLRTGNTGELFF.

J is TRBJ2-1 and V is TRBV19, with 13 bases fitting TRBD2. The CDR3 spans 15 residues. Looked up from germline, CDR1 is LNHDA and CDR2 is SQIVND (reference sequence). Trimming at V came to 6 bases and at J to 8 bases, leaving 7 bases not matched to a gene. CDR3 DNA: TGTGCCAGTAGGCCACTAGCGGGAGGGCGGTATGAGCAGTTCTTC. As protein: CASRPLAGGRYEQFF.

V gene TRBV9 combines with J gene TRBJ2-2, with 8 positions matching TRBD1. Germline assignment: CDR1 SGDLS and CDR2 YYNGEE. The trim removed 3 bases at V and 5 bases at J, leaving 6 bases unmatched. This CDR3 comprises 15 residues. CDR3 sequence: CASSGTGSKTGELFF. DNA for the CDR3: TGTGCCAGCAGCGGGACAGGGAGTAAGACCGGGGAGCTGTTTTTT.

The gene calls are TRBV2 and TRBJ2-7, with D possibly being TRBD1 (6 bases). Germline CDR1 is SNHLY and CDR2 is FYNNEI. The CDR3 has 14 amino acids. The V end was cut by 4 bases, the J end by 4 bases, with 14 bases between. CDR3 amino acids: CASSGQAVRYEQYF. CDR3 coding DNA: TGTGCCAGCAGTGGACAGGCGGTTCGGTACGAGCAGTACTTC.

This chain links TRBV19 with TRBJ1-1; D may be TRBD1 (5 bases). Trimming took off 3 bases at V and 13 bases at J, with 15 bases between the two ends. The CDR3 spans 12 residues. Germline V CDR1 and CDR2: LNHDA, SQIVND (reference sequence). The CDR3 reads CASSIPGERGFF. The DNA for the CDR3 is TGTGCCAGTAGTATCCCGGGGGAAAGGGGTTTCTTT.

The table lists this clone with a few counts. The J gene is TRBJ2-7, the V gene TRBV27; the match to TRBD2 covers 7 bases. This CDR3 has 17 amino acids. The J segment lost 5 bases and the V segment lost 5 bases, leaving 18 bases of the junction unmatched. Germline CDR1 is MNHEY and CDR2 is SMNVEV (reference sequence). CDR3 DNA sequence: TGTGCCAGCAGTCCTTCCGGGGTGGCGGGAGTCCAGAACGAGCAGTACTTC. Its translation is CASSPSGVAGVQNEQYF.

This clone has a handful of counts. The CDR3 DNA sequence: TGTGCCAGCAGCTTAGGGGAGGGCTACACCTTC. Residues: CASSLGEGYTF. This rearrangement joins TRBV11-2 to TRBJ1-2; D gene uncertain. This CDR3 spans 11 amino acids. Trimming shortened V by 1 base and J by 8 bases, and 5 bases separated the two germline ends. Germline lookup yields CDR1 SGHAT and CDR2 FQNNGV.

This clone was counted once. V and J are TRBV2 and TRBJ2-5, with D tentatively TRBD2 (5 bases). V lost 6 bases and J 2 bases, leaving 19 bases between the germline ends. The CDR3 has 16 residues. Germline values: CDR1 SNHLY, CDR2 FYNNEI. DNA for the CDR3: TGTGCCAGCAGCCCCATTTTCGGAGGCGGACAAGAGACCCAGTACTTC. It codes for CASSPIFGGGQETQYF.

The V gene is TRBV13, the J gene TRBJ2-7; no definite D call. CDR1 and CDR2 from the germline V gene are PRHDT and FYEKMQ (reference sequence). This CDR3 is 14 amino acids long. Trimming stripped 4 bases from V and 4 bases from J, with 14 bases between. The CDR3 coding sequence is TGTGCCAGCAGCTCCCCCTCGACACCTTACGAGCAGTACTTC. Protein product: CASSSPSTPYEQYF.

This clone was observed a few times. CDR3 protein: CASSYSFVASNYGYTF. CDR3 DNA: TGTGCCAGCAGTTATTCCTTTGTGGCATCTAACTATGGCTACACCTTC. V and J are TRBV6-5 and TRBJ1-2, with D uncertain. V was cut by 3 bases and J by 0 bases, with 14 bases left in between. Germline loops: CDR1 MNHEY, CDR2 SVGAGI. The CDR3 runs 16 residues.